This TCR beta chain stems from a study of blood T cell repertoires in COVID-19. Background on the study: There were acute and convalescent COVID-19 samples, and they came from the United States, Italy and Spain. In each case, the material was cDNA or gDNA derived from T cells, B-cell-depleted T cells, or PBMCs.

The germline V gene encodes CDR1 WSHSY and CDR2 SAAADI. Unmatched junction bases numbered 8, after V lost 2 bases and J lost 2 bases. The CDR3 consists of 16 residues. In the original workflow: Amplifying reference gene primers gave estimates of nucleated cell counts. Assay: immunoSEQ multiplex PCR; the TCRdb copy retains only in-frame clones and omits some. V and J calls and clone size are given by that table; D and trimming were obtained from the DNA. The sample lists hundreds of thousands of clones; about three quarters were seen once. The TCR originated in a woman older than 75 with acute or convalescent COVID-19. Input material: peripheral blood. The chain is built from TRBV10-2 and TRBJ1-2; 7 nucleotides agree with TRBD1. CDR3 residues: CASSEGEDRVNYGYTF. The CDR3 DNA is TGCGCCAGCAGTGAGGGCGAAGACAGGGTCAACTATGGCTACACCTTC.